One and the same sample provided the 22 T cell receptor beta chains below, sequenced in a study of cytomegalovirus exposure and HLA in healthy donors. In the PCR, 60 Vbeta and 13 Jbeta primers were used. Method: immunoSEQ multiplex PCR; TCRdb's copy keeps in-frame clones and lacks some. The sample holds roughly 150,000 clones, 76% seen once. Sequencing used PBMCs. These receptors were obtained from a male donor in good health and CMV-seronegative.

This clone was detected only a few times. The V call is TRBV28, the J call TRBJ2-3, with 9 bases that match TRBD1. Looked up from germline, CDR1 is MDHEN and CDR2 is SYDVKM. V lost 5 bases to trimming and J lost 3 bases; unmatched junction nucleotides: 6. The CDR3 loop spans 15 amino acids. DNA of the CDR3: TGTGCCAGCAGTGAGACAGGGGGTAGAACAGATACGCAGTATTTT. Translation gives CASSETGGRTDTQYF.

The chain couples TRBV7-3 to TRBJ2-7; a weak D match, TRBD1 (7 bases). Trimming left V 5 bases short and J 1 base short, with 12 bases between. The CDR3 is 14 amino acids. Germline assignment: CDR1 SGHTA and CDR2 FQGTGA. CDR3 sequence reads: CASSPQGGSYEQYF. As DNA, the CDR3 is TGTGCCAGCAGCCCCCAGGGGGGTTCCTACGAGCAGTACTTC.

The V gene is TRBV30, the J gene TRBJ2-7, with D possibly TRBD1 on 6 matching bases. Looked up from germline, CDR1 is GTSNPN and CDR2 is SVGIG (reference sequence). CDR3 length: 13 residues. V was cut by 0 bases and J by 10 bases, with 16 bases left in between. In DNA, the CDR3 is TGTGCCTGGAGTGTAAGGACAGAAACGCGACAGTACTTC. Protein sequence: CAWSVRTETRQYF.

About this clone itself: The junction differs from germline at one of its ends, possibly a read error. The rearrangement joins TRBV9 to TRBJ2-7, with D uncertain. This CDR3 is built from 16 residues. Germline V lookup: CDR1 SGDLS, CDR2 YYNGEE. The CDR3 coding sequence is TGTGCCCGCAGCCCCGAACAGCCATTGGTTTCCTACGAGCAGTACTTC. The encoded protein is CARSPEQPLVSYEQYF.

The count of this clone is one. Within the sample, other DNA sequences also encode this same CDR3. The chain combines TRBV30 with TRBJ1-6; the match to TRBD1 covers 7 bases. The CDR3 is made up of 12 amino acids. V dropped 4 bases and J dropped 9; count of bases not matched to a gene: 3. Germline V gene sequence: CDR1 GTSNPN, CDR2 SVGIG (reference sequence). The CDR3 loop reads CAWTGGISPLHF. The CDR3 nucleotides are TGTGCCTGGACAGGGGGAATTTCACCCCTCCACTTT.

V and J are TRBV13 and TRBJ1-1; D call uncertain. CDR1 PRHDT and CDR2 FYEKMQ come from the germline V gene (reference sequence). Trimming left V 2 bases short and J 7 bases short, with 5 bases between. The CDR3 has 11 residues. The CDR3 DNA is TGTGCCAGCAGCTTAAGAGTTGAAGCTTTCTTT. Its protein product is CASSLRVEAFF.

This clone was observed once. The V gene is TRBV28, the J gene TRBJ2-1, with D unresolved. The CDR3 length is 13 residues. The germline V and J ends were trimmed by 7 bases and 5 bases, with 12 bases remaining between them. In germline, CDR1 is MDHEN, CDR2 SYDVKM. CDR3 loop: CASTDSTHNEQFF. The CDR3, as DNA: TGTGCCAGCACCGATTCGACTCACAATGAGCAGTTCTTC.

The J gene is TRBJ2-3, the V gene TRBV5-4; D possibly corresponds to TRBD2 (6 bases). The germline V gene encodes CDR1 SGHNT and CDR2 YYREEE (reference sequence). Trimming stripped 0 bases from V and 2 bases from J, with 10 bases between. The CDR3 loop spans 15 amino acids. The CDR3 spells CASSLAPGDTDTQYF. The CDR3 DNA reads TGTGCCAGCAGCTTGGCCCCGGGAGACACAGATACGCAGTATTTT. The variable domain in full, with the rest retrieved from reference TRBV5-4 and TRBJ2-3, is ETGVTQSPTHLIKTRGQQVTLRCSSQSGHNTVSWYQQALGQGPQFIFQYYREEENGRGNFPPRFSGLQFPNYSSELNVNALELDDSALYLCASSLAPGDTDTQYFGPGTRLTVL.

This chain uses TRBV6-9 with TRBJ1-6; a weak D match, TRBD1 (6 bases). There are 21 residues in the CDR3. The germline CDR1 and CDR2 sequences are MNHGY and SVAAGI. V was trimmed by 5 bases and J by 3 bases, leaving 29 bases between them. In DNA form, the CDR3 reads TGTGCCAGCAGTCCCCTTAACTGCCAGGGGTATGTATATTGCTATAATTCACCCCTCCACTTT. As protein: CASSPLNCQGYVYCYNSPLHF.

The rearrangement uses TRBV5-1 and TRBJ2-3; D unclear. Per the germline V gene, CDR1 is SGHRS and CDR2 is YFSETQ. The CDR3 contains 13 residues. Trimming stripped 4 bases from V and 2 bases from J, with 8 bases between. The CDR3 here is CASSPQATDTQYF. The CDR3 region has the DNA TGCGCCAGCAGCCCGCAGGCCACAGATACGCAGTATTTT.

In nucleotides, the CDR3 is TGTGCCAGCAGCTTAGAGAGGGCCAGGATGAACACTGAAGCTTTCTTT. Translated: CASSLERARMNTEAFF. V and J are TRBV7-2 and TRBJ1-1; no firm D call. The V end was cut by 1 base, the J end by 0 bases, with 12 bases between. Germline V lookup: CDR1 SGHTA, CDR2 FQGNSA. The CDR3 totals 16 residues. Looking up the rest from reference TRBV7-2 and TRBJ1-1 gives the full variable domain: GAGVSQSPSNKVTEKGKDVELRCDPISGHTALYWYRQSLGQGLEFLIYFQGNSAPDKSGLPSDRFSAERTGGSVSTLTIQRTQQEDSAVYLCASSLERARMNTEAFFGQGTRLTVV.

The V call is TRBV4-1, the J call TRBJ1-1; D ambiguous. Germline lookup yields CDR1 MGHRA and CDR2 YSYEKL. The V and J ends lost 4 bases and 1 base respectively, with 7 bases between them. The CDR3 contains 13 residues. As DNA, the CDR3 is TGCGCCAGCAGCCTAAGCGGGAACACTGAAGCTTTCTTT. Translating it yields CASSLSGNTEAFF.

The chain is built from TRBV7-8 and TRBJ2-3; TRBD2 matches at 8 bases. The CDR3 spans 15 residues. V was pared by 5 bases and J by 6 bases, with 10 bases of the junction left unmatched. CDR1 and CDR2 (germline): SGHVS, FQNEAQ. This CDR3 is CASSLRTSSWDTQYF. In DNA, the CDR3 is TGTGCCAGCAGCCTACGGACTAGCTCCTGGGATACGCAGTATTTT.

The chain uses TRBV19 and TRBJ1-2; D ambiguous. V was clipped by 5 bases and J by 4 bases, with 8 bases between them. The germline CDR1 and CDR2 sequences are LNHDA and SQIVND (reference sequence). This CDR3 comprises 12 residues. This chain's CDR3 is CASSERGYGYTF. The CDR3, as DNA: TGTGCCAGTAGTGAGCGGGGCTATGGCTACACCTTC.

This clone was seen only a few times. The chain uses TRBV10-3 and TRBJ2-3; 12 bases align to TRBD2. Germline CDR1 reads ENHRY; CDR2 reads SYGVKD. V gave up 6 bases and J gave up 6 bases; unmatched junction bases: 22. The CDR3 has 20 amino acids. The CDR3 sequence: CAIRRLGPGPLAGGPDTQYF. CDR3 DNA: TGTGCCATCAGAAGGTTGGGGCCAGGTCCTCTAGCGGGGGGGCCGGATACGCAGTATTTT.

This sequence joins TRBV19 and TRBJ2-1; tentatively, D is TRBD2 (6 bases). V lost 9 bases and J lost 8, with 14 bases in between. The germline V gene encodes CDR1 LNHDA and CDR2 SQIVND (reference sequence). The length of the CDR3 is 12 residues. CDR3 bases: TGTGCCAGCGGGGGTCCGGAGTATGAGCAGTTCTTC. Translated, it gives CASGGPEYEQFF.

This clone turned up a few times. The CDR3 spells CATQRLAGIETQYF. CDR3 DNA sequence: TGTGCCACTCAGAGGCTAGCGGGAATAGAGACCCAGTACTTC. The gene calls are TRBV18 and TRBJ2-5, with TRBD2 matching 9 bases. There are 14 residues in the CDR3. The V segment lost 10 bases and the J segment 4 bases; nucleotides outside the gene matches: 10. The germline V gene has CDR1 KGHSH and CDR2 LQKENI.

The CDR3 DNA sequence: TGTGCCAGCTCGGGGGGACAGACCTACGAGCAGTACTTC. This translates into CASSGGQTYEQYF. The rearrangement uses TRBV18 and TRBJ2-7; D perhaps matches TRBD1 (7 bases). Germline V gene lookup returns CDR1 KGHSH and CDR2 LQKENI. CDR3 size: 13 residues. V gave up 6 bases and J gave up 2 bases, with 11 bases separating them.

The chain joins TRBV11-2 to TRBJ2-2, with 8 bases lining up with TRBD2. The CDR3 is 15 residues long. Germline V CDR1 and CDR2: SGHAT, FQNNGV. The trim removed 4 bases at V and 6 bases at J, leaving 7 bases unmatched. CDR3 bases: TGTGCCAGCAGCTACCCGGGGGGGGAATCCGGGGAGCTGTTTTTT. This codes for CASSYPGGESGELFF.

The rearrangement joins TRBV5-1 to TRBJ2-1; 10 positions match TRBD2. This CDR3 has 14 amino acids. V shed 4 bases, J shed 6 bases, and the junction held 4 bases outside the gene matches. Germline V gives CDR1 SGHRS, CDR2 YFSETQ. The CDR3 reads CASSTPSGGNEQFF. The CDR3 region has the DNA TGCGCCAGCAGCACCCCTAGCGGGGGCAATGAGCAGTTCTTC. Full variable domain (remainder filled in from reference TRBV5-1 and TRBJ2-1): KAGVTQTPRYLIKTRGQQVTLSCSPISGHRSVSWYQQTPGQGLQFLFEYFSETQRNKGNFPGRFSGRQFSNSRSEMNVSTLELGDSALYLCASSTPSGGNEQFFGPGTRLTVL.

The chain couples TRBV7-2 to TRBJ2-1; 7 positions match TRBD1. Trimming cost V 5 bases and J 2 bases; bases outside gene matches: 9. CDR3 length equals 16 residues. The germline CDR1 and CDR2 sequences are SGHTA and FQGNSA. CDR3: CASSPDREFPYNEQFF. The DNA of the CDR3 is TGTGCCAGCAGCCCCGACAGGGAGTTTCCCTACAATGAGCAGTTCTTC.

The chain combines TRBV28 with TRBJ1-5, with D unclear. V was pared by 5 bases and J by 6 bases, with 5 bases between. This CDR3 has 11 amino acids. Germline V gene sequence: CDR1 MDHEN, CDR2 SYDVKM. CDR3 protein: CASSVSQPQHF. Written as DNA, the CDR3 is TGTGCCAGCAGTGTGAGTCAGCCCCAGCATTTT.